This TCR beta chain derives from a study of identical twins. This clonotype turned up a few times. Its matching antigen is unknown. Study observations and caveats: Out-of-frame TCR alpha sharing in monozygotic twins exceeded recombination model predictions.

One entry per CDR3 protein results from TCRdb running MiXCR on the 5' RACE reads. Found here are around 690,000 distinct CDR3 sequences, around 21% of them singletons; the top ten hold 4% to 5.5%. This same sample was also part of a study on T cells expressing NK-cell markers. Per that paper: The TCR beta repertoires originated in sorted CD3+CD56+NKG2C+, CD3+CD56+NKG2C- and CD3+CD56-NKG2C+ T cells. The eight sequenced donors comprised seven who were HCMV-seropositive and one who was seronegative.

The receptor comes from a young woman in good health. Sequences were obtained from PBMCs.

CDR3 nucleotide sequence: TGTGCCAGCAGCTTGGGGGCCTTCAGGGATACGCAGTATTTT. Protein sequence: CASSLGAFRDTQYF. This chain links TRBV5-5 with TRBJ2-3; D gene unclear. The V end lost 0 bases, the J end lost 6 bases, and 11 bases lay between the germline ends. Germline loops: CDR1 SGHKS, CDR2 YYEKEE (reference sequence). CDR3 size: 14 residues.